These 13 T cell receptor beta chains were sequenced from one sample in a study of shared clonotypes between healthy human individuals. TCRdb keeps only in-frame clones here, not all; method: immunoSEQ multiplex PCR. This table has about 1.5 million clones, 95% to 99% appearing once. Input material: naive CD4+ T cells sorted from blood. As for subset: CD45RA+ positively selected. These TCRs come from a man younger than 45 in good health.

The chain uses TRBV19 and TRBJ2-7; TRBD1 matches 11 bases. The CDR3 is 17 residues long. Unmatched junction bases numbered 12, after V lost 5 bases and J lost 3 bases. The germline gives CDR1 LNHDA, CDR2 SQIVND (reference sequence). The CDR3 region has the DNA TGTGCCAGTAGTCCACCGAGATCCGGGACAGGGGGCTACGAGCAGTACTTC. It specifies CASSPPRSGTGGYEQYF.

This chain links TRBV5-1 with TRBJ1-1; TRBD1 aligns across 11 bases. Germline lookup yields CDR1 SGHRS and CDR2 YFSETQ. The CDR3 covers 17 residues. J gave up 1 base and V 4 bases, and 9 bases lay outside the gene matches. CDR3 in DNA: TGCGCCAGCAGCCGAGAGGACAGGGGGCGAGGGAACACTGAAGCTTTCTTT. It encodes CASSREDRGRGNTEAFF.

As regards this clone: The identical CDR3 is also encoded by other nucleotide sequences in the sample. The CDR3 nucleotides are TGTGCCAGCTCATCCGGACAGTCCTACGAGCAGTACTTC. Translation gives CASSSGQSYEQYF. This sequence joins TRBV18 and TRBJ2-7, with D possibly matching TRBD1 (6 bases). Germline assignment: CDR1 KGHSH and CDR2 LQKENI. Trimming took off 5 bases at V and 1 base at J, with 9 bases between the two ends. CDR3 length: 13 amino acids.

The chain joins TRBV14 to TRBJ2-1; 8 bases match TRBD2. This CDR3 is built from 15 residues. J lost 4 bases, V lost 0 bases, and 2 bases had no gene match. Germline V gives CDR1 SGHDN, CDR2 FVKESK. CDR3 nucleotides: TGTGCCAGCAGCCAAGAAGCGGGAGTGTACAATGAGCAGTTCTTC. Its protein is CASSQEAGVYNEQFF.

This clone came up once. This chain links TRBV29-1 with TRBJ2-5; D unresolved. This CDR3 has 13 residues. Trimming took 7 bases from V and 1 from J, leaving 13 bases between them. Germline V CDR1 and CDR2: SQVTM, ANQGSEA. CDR3 in DNA: TGCAGCGCCCCTGATGGCAGCCAAGAGACCCAGTACTTC. Protein product: CSAPDGSQETQYF.

This clone came up once. The chain joins TRBV9 to TRBJ2-1, with TRBD2 identical over 7 bases. Germline-derived CDR1 and CDR2 are SGDLS and YYNGEE. The V segment lost 3 bases and the J segment 2 bases; nucleotides outside the gene matches: 5. This CDR3 has 15 residues. Here the CDR3 DNA reads TGTGCCAGCAGCGAGACAGCGGGGACCTACAATGAGCAGTTCTTC. Protein: CASSETAGTYNEQFF. The whole variable domain, filled in from reference TRBV9 and TRBJ2-1, reads DSGVTQTPKHLITATGQRVTLRCSPRSGDLSVYWYQQSLDQGLQFLIQYYNGEERAKGNILERFSAQQFPDLHSELNLSSLELGDSALYFCASSETAGTYNEQFFGPGTRLTVL.

Notes on this clone: The identical CDR3 is also encoded by other nucleotide sequences in the sample. The chain couples TRBV18 to TRBJ2-5, with D uncertain. The CDR3 runs to 12 residues. Trimming left V 6 bases short and J 1 base short, with 6 bases between. Germline V lookup: CDR1 KGHSH, CDR2 LQKENI. CDR3 region: CASSPVQETQYF. The CDR3, as DNA: TGTGCCAGCTCCCCCGTCCAAGAGACCCAGTACTTC.

This rearrangement joins TRBV18 to TRBJ2-2; 7 bases match TRBD2. The V gene end was trimmed by 2 bases and the J gene end by 5 bases; junction bases not matched to a gene: 14. The germline CDR1 and CDR2 sequences are KGHSH and LQKENI. The CDR3 is 18 amino acids. The CDR3 spells CASSPSSSGQAATGELFF. In DNA, the CDR3 is TGTGCCAGCTCACCATCTTCTAGCGGCCAGGCCGCGACCGGGGAGCTGTTTTTT.

The V gene is TRBV28, the J gene TRBJ2-5; D tentatively reads TRBD1 or TRBD2 (6 bases each). Germline assignment: CDR1 MDHEN and CDR2 SYDVKM. This CDR3 comprises 15 residues. Trimming stripped 7 bases from V and 4 bases from J, with 19 bases between. This CDR3 reads CASTPPEQGLETQYF. The CDR3 DNA reads as TGTGCCAGCACCCCCCCTGAACAGGGACTAGAGACCCAGTACTTC.

The chain is built from TRBV6-1 and TRBJ2-7; no clear D. The CDR3 is 12 residues long. Germline values: CDR1 MNHNS, CDR2 SASEGT. Trimming shortened V by 8 bases and J by 6 bases, and 14 bases separated the two germline ends. CDR3 bases: TGTGCCAGCCTCCAATTTTCTCCCGAGCAGTACTTC. It is translated as CASLQFSPEQYF.

The gene calls are TRBV6-5 and TRBJ2-7; no reliable D call. Germline lookup yields CDR1 MNHEY and CDR2 SVGAGI. This CDR3 contains 11 residues. The germline V and J ends were trimmed by 2 bases and 5 bases, with 4 bases remaining between them. CDR3 protein: CASSYVNEQYF. The CDR3 bases are TGTGCCAGCAGTTACGTCAACGAGCAGTACTTC.

The J gene is TRBJ2-7, the V gene TRBV23-1; 7 nucleotides line up with TRBD1. TRBV23-1 is given ORF status, its function remaining uncertain. V was pared by 8 bases and J by 1 base, with 8 bases of the junction left unmatched. This CDR3 is built from 14 residues. The CDR3 coding sequence is TGCGCCAGCTGTATCAGGGACAGATCCTACGAGCAGTACTTC. Encoded protein: CASCIRDRSYEQYF.

The chain uses TRBV15 and TRBJ1-5, with 11 bases aligning to TRBD1. J was trimmed by 9 bases and V by 6 bases; bases with no gene match: 10. CDR3 length: 15 amino acids. Germline V gene sequence: CDR1 LNHNV, CDR2 YYDKDF (reference sequence). The CDR3 nucleotides are TGTGCCACCAGGCCCCGGGACAGGGGGTCTGCGCCCCAGCATTTT. It yields the protein CATRPRDRGSAPQHF. The whole variable domain, filled in from reference TRBV15 and TRBJ1-5, reads DAMVIQNPRYQVTQFGKPVTLSCSQTLNHNVMYWYQQKSSQAPKLLFHYYDKDFNNEADTPDNFQSRRPNTSFCFLDIRSPGLGDTAMYLCATRPRDRGSAPQHFGDGTRLSIL.